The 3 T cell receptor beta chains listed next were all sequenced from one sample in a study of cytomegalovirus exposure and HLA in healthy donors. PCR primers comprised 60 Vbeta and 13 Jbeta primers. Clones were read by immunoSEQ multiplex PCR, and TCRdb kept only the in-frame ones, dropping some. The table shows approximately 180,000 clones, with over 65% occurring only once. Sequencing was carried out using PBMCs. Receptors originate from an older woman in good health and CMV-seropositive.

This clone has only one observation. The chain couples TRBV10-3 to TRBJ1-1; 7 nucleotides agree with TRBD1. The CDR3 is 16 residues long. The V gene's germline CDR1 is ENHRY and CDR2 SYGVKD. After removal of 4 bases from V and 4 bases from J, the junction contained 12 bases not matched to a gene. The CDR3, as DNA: TGTGCCATCAGTGCGGGACAGCTAGTAACGGTCACTGAAGCTTTCTTT. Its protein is CAISAGQLVTVTEAFF.

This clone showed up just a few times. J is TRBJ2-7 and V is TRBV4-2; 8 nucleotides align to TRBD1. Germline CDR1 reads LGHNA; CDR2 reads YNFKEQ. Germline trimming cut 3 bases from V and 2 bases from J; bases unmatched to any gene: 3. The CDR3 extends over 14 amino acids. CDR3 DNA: TGTGCCAGCAGCCAGGCACAGGGGGCCTACGAGCAGTACTTC. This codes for CASSQAQGAYEQYF.

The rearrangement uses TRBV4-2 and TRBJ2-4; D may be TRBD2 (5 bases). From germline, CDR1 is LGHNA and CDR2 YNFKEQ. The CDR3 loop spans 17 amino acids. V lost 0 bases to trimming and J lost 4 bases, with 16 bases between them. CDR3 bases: TGTGCCAGCAGCCAAGATGAGGGCAGGTTCGGGAAAAACATTCAGTACTTC. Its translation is CASSQDEGRFGKNIQYF.